The 8 T cell receptor beta chains given below trace back to one sample, sequenced in a study of blood T cell repertoires in COVID-19. Some clones are missing from TCRdb's copy, which holds only in-frame ones; the method was immunoSEQ multiplex PCR. The sample holds over 350,000 clones, roughly 85% seen once. The sample comprised PBMCs or T cells enriched from blood (not recorded which). These receptors were obtained from a woman aged 18-35 years with acute COVID-19.

The chain combines TRBV7-9 with TRBJ1-6; D remains ambiguous. The CDR3 is 11 residues long. V shed 1 base and J shed 14 bases, with 6 bases lying between them. Per the germline V gene, CDR1 is SEHNR and CDR2 is FQNEAQ (reference sequence). CDR3: CASSLGASLHF. The CDR3 nucleotides are TGTGCCAGCAGCTTAGGAGCATCCCTCCACTTT.

The rearrangement joins TRBV4-1 to TRBJ1-1; D unclear. Trimming took off 0 bases at V and 11 bases at J, with 16 bases between the two ends. The CDR3 covers 14 residues. Germline V gene sequence: CDR1 MGHRA, CDR2 YSYEKL. The DNA of the CDR3 is TGCGCCAGCAGCCAAGAGGTCCTCCCGGGGAGGGCTTTCTTT. Its translation: CASSQEVLPGRAFF.

The chain couples TRBV6-5 to TRBJ2-4, with D tentatively TRBD2 (5 bases). The CDR3 length is 14 residues. Trimming stripped 5 bases from V and 6 bases from J, with 14 bases between. From germline, CDR1 is MNHEY and CDR2 SVGAGI. DNA for the CDR3: TGTGCCAGCAGTAGCGAGGGTTTGCTAAACATTCAGTACTTC. Translation gives CASSSEGLLNIQYF.

The V gene is TRBV14, the J gene TRBJ2-2; 8 bases match TRBD2. Germline V CDR1 and CDR2: SGHDN, FVKESK. The ends lost 1 base at V and 9 bases at J; junction bases unmatched: 4. CDR3 length: 14 residues. CDR3 DNA sequence: TGTGCCAGCAGCCAAGGGACTAGCATCAGGGAGCTGTTTTTT. Translating gives CASSQGTSIRELFF. Complete variable domain (other parts from reference TRBV14 and TRBJ2-2): EAGVTQFPSHSVIEKGQTVTLRCDPISGHDNLYWYRRVMGKEIKFLLHFVKESKQDESGMPNNRFLAERTGGTYSTLKVQPAELEDSGVYFCASSQGTSIRELFFGEGSRLTVL.

This chain uses TRBV19 with TRBJ2-7, with D perhaps TRBD1 (6 bases). The CDR3 sequence is 14 residues long. Germline CDR1 reads LNHDA; CDR2 reads SQIVND (reference sequence). The V gene lost 3 bases and the J gene lost 2 bases, with 11 bases spanning the gap. The CDR3 nucleotides read TGTGCCAGTAGTATGCCGGGACAACCCTACGAGCAGTACTTC. It specifies CASSMPGQPYEQYF.

The genes are TRBV6-5 and TRBJ2-7; D gene uncertain. V lost 0 bases, J lost 6 bases, and 18 bases lay in between. The germline V gene has CDR1 MNHEY and CDR2 SVGAGI. The CDR3 extends over 16 amino acids. CDR3 sequence: CASSYSLARASGEQYF. The DNA of the CDR3 is TGTGCCAGCAGTTACTCCCTCGCCCGAGCTTCAGGCGAGCAGTACTTC.

This clone was observed a handful of times. The chain employs TRBV7-8 and TRBJ1-5; D perhaps matches TRBD1 (6 bases). V lost 6 bases, J lost 1 base, and 10 bases lay in between. Germline CDR1 and CDR2: SGHVS and FQNEAQ. This CDR3 region has 14 residues. The CDR3 bases are TGTGCCAGCAGACAGGGAGCGAGCAATCAGCCCCAGCATTTT. Residues: CASRQGASNQPQHF. The full variable domain, its missing parts supplied by reference TRBV7-8 and TRBJ1-5, is GAGVSQSPRYKVAKRGQDVALRCDPISGHVSLFWYQQALGQGPEFLTYFQNEAQLDKSGLPSDRFFAERPEGSVSTLKIQRTQQEDSAVYLCASRQGASNQPQHFGDGTRLSIL.

The chain combines TRBV27 with TRBJ2-3; D possibly corresponds to TRBD1 (6 bases). This CDR3 has 14 amino acids. Deletions cut 4 bases from V and 4 bases from J, with 12 bases between. Germline-derived CDR1 and CDR2 are MNHEY and SMNVEV (reference sequence). The CDR3 protein is CASSWSGAADTQYF. CDR3 nucleotides: TGTGCCAGCAGTTGGTCAGGGGCGGCAGATACGCAGTATTTT.